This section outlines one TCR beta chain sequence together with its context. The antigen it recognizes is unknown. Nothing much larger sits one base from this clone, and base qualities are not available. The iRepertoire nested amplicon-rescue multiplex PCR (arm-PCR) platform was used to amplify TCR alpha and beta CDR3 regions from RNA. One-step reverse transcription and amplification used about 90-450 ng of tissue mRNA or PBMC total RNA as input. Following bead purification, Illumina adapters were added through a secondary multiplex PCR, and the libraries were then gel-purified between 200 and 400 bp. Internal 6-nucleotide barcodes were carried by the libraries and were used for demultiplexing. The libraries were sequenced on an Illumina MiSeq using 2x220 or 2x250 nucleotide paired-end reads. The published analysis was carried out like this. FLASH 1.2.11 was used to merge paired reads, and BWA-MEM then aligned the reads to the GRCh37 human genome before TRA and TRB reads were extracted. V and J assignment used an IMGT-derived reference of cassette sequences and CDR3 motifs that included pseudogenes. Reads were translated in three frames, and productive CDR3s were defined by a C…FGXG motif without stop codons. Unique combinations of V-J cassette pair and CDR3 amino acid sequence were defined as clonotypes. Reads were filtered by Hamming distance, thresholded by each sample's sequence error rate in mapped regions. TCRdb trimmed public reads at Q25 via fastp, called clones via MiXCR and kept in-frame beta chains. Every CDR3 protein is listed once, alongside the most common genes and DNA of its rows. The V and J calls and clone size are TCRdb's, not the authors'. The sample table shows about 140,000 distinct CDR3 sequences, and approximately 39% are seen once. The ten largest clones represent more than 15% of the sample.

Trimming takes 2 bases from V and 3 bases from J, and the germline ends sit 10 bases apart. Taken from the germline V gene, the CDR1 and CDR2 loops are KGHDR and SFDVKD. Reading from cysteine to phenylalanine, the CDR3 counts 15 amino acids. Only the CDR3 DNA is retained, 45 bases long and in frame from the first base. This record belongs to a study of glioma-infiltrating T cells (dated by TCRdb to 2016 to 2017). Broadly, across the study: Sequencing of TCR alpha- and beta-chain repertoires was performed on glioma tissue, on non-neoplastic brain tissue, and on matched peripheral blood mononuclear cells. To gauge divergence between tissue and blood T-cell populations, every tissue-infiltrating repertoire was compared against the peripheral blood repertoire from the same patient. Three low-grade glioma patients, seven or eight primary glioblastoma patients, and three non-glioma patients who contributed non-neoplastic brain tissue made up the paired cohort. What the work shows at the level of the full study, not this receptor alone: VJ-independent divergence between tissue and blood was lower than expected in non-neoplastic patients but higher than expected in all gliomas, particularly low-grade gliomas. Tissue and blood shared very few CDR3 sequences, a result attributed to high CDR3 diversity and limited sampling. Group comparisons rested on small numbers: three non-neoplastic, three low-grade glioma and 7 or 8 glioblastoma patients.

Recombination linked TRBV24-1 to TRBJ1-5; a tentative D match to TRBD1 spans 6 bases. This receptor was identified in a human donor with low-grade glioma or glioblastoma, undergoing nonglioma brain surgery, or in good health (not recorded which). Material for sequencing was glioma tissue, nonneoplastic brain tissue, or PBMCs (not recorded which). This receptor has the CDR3 CATSDSDRANQPQHF. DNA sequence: TGTGCCACCAGTGATTCGGACAGAGCCAATCAGCCCCAGCATTTT.